The present TCR beta chain was sequenced within a study of T cell clonality in common variable immunodeficiency. Whole-study findings and limits: In common variable immunodeficiency, TCR beta chains reportedly carried fewer deletions and N-nucleotide insertions. The cause of increased CVID clonality remains unclear without subpopulation sequencing.

CDR3 size: 15 residues. In germline, CDR1 is SGHTA, CDR2 FQGNSA. Trimming shortened V by 5 bases and J by 10 bases, and 18 bases separated the two germline ends. Blood came from CVID subjects not ill and not taking immunomodulatory or immunosuppressive medication. Notes on this clone: Its antigen is unknown. The read terminates 3 residues ahead of where the CDR3 ends, so the germline J gene completes it.

The data were produced by immunoSEQ multiplex PCR, yet TCRdb's version contains in-frame clones alone and is incomplete. The sample is made up of approximately 16,000 clones, none counted only once. The TCR comes from a human donor with common variable immunodeficiency. Material for sequencing was peripheral blood mononuclear cells. V is TRBV7-2 and J is TRBJ1-6, with D perhaps matching TRBD1 (5 bases). The covered CDR3 bases are TGTGCCAGCAGCCTAGGGGCAGCCCAAACATCACCC. As protein: CASSLGAAQTSP. The whole CDR3 reads CASSLGAAQTSPLHF.